This T cell receptor (beta chain) emerged from a study of blood T cell repertoires in COVID-19. At the level of the study: The analysed material was cDNA or gDNA that came from T cells, B-cell-depleted T cells, or PBMCs.

This table comes from immunoSEQ multiplex PCR, and its TCRdb copy is limited to in-frame clones, with some not included. This table has about 140,000 clones, approximately 80% appearing once. Donors were grouped by their self-reported clinical history. This receptor was identified in a woman between 18 and 30 years old who had been exposed to COVID-19. The specimen was PBMCs or T cells enriched from blood (not recorded which).

CDR3 in DNA: TGTGCCAGCACTCAAAGCGGAAGCATGAACACTGAAGCTTTCTTT. It translates to CASTQSGSMNTEAFF. V is TRBV2 and J is TRBJ1-1; D remains unclear. V was trimmed by 7 bases and J by 0 bases, leaving 15 bases between them. This CDR3 comprises 15 residues. Germline V gives CDR1 SNHLY, CDR2 FYNNEI. Complete variable domain (other parts from reference TRBV2 and TRBJ1-1): EPEVTQTPSHQVTQMGQEVILRCVPISNHLYFYWYRQILGQKVEFLVSFYNNEISEKSEIFDDQFSVERPDGSNFTLKIRSTKLEDSAMYFCASTQSGSMNTEAFFGQGTRLTVV.